The 9 T cell receptor beta chains below come from one sample, sequenced in a study of shared clonotypes between healthy human individuals. Measured with immunoSEQ multiplex PCR; TCRdb has only the in-frame clones, and not every one. The sample shows 2 million to 3 million clones, 93% of them seen only once. Sequencing was carried out using naive CD4+ T cells from PBMCs. Sample subset: CD45RA+ positively selected. The origin of the receptors is a man in his late teens or twenties in good health. Some clones in this sample may be carry-over from other donors' samples.

This chain uses TRBV9 with TRBJ2-2; D possibly corresponds to TRBD1 (6 bases). The CDR3 consists of 16 residues. CDR1 SGDLS and CDR2 YYNGEE come from the germline V gene. Trimming left V 4 bases short and J 2 bases short, with 15 bases between. As DNA, the CDR3 is TGTGCCAGCAGCCCCCGACAGGATCCCAACACCGGGGAGCTGTTTTTT. Protein sequence: CASSPRQDPNTGELFF. Looking up the rest from reference TRBV9 and TRBJ2-2 gives the full variable domain: DSGVTQTPKHLITATGQRVTLRCSPRSGDLSVYWYQQSLDQGLQFLIQYYNGEERAKGNILERFSAQQFPDLHSELNLSSLELGDSALYFCASSPRQDPNTGELFFGEGSRLTVL.

The chain links TRBV19 to TRBJ1-3, with D unresolved. V was trimmed by 3 bases and J by 4 bases, leaving 10 bases between them. Germline CDR1 is LNHDA and CDR2 is SQIVND (reference sequence). The CDR3 is 14 residues long. DNA for the CDR3: TGTGCCAGTAGTATCTCGGCGATCGGAAACACCATATATTTT. As protein: CASSISAIGNTIYF.

This chain connects TRBV2 to TRBJ1-1, with 7 bases that match TRBD1. CDR1 is SNHLY, CDR2 FYNNEI, per germline. V lost 6 bases to trimming and J lost 7 bases; unmatched junction nucleotides: 11. The CDR3 has 14 amino acids. The CDR3 region is CASRVRQGPFEAFF. CDR3 DNA: TGTGCCAGCAGGGTCAGACAGGGACCCTTTGAAGCTTTCTTT.

The rearrangement joins TRBV28 to TRBJ1-2; 9 bases fit TRBD1. In germline, CDR1 is MDHEN, CDR2 SYDVKM. V lost 7 bases and J lost 5; bases outside the gene matches: 5. The CDR3 totals 13 residues. CDR3 nucleotides: TGTGCCAGCACCACAGGGGGCGCGTATGGCTACACCTTC. Translation gives CASTTGGAYGYTF.

This clone was seen once. The chain couples TRBV2 to TRBJ1-5; D remains ambiguous. The germline gives CDR1 SNHLY, CDR2 FYNNEI. This CDR3 spans 13 amino acids. Trimming removed 6 bases at V and 9 bases at J, with 15 bases between. In nucleotides, the CDR3 is TGTGCCAGCAGCGATTCCCCGGTGGGGCCCCAGCATTTT. It translates to CASSDSPVGPQHF.

The chain joins TRBV21-1 to TRBJ2-3. TRBV21-1 is an annotated pseudogene. This CDR3 is 14 amino acids long. The CDR3 loop is CASSKETRTDTQYF. CDR3 sequence (DNA): TGTGCCAGCAGCAAAGAGACCCGCACAGATACGCAGTATTTT.

J is TRBJ2-3 and V is TRBV28; tentatively, D is TRBD2 (6 bases). The germline V gene has CDR1 MDHEN and CDR2 SYDVKM. The V end was cut by 6 bases, the J end by 2 bases, with 12 bases between. The length of the CDR3 is 14 residues. Here the CDR3 reads CASREGGPTDTQYF. The CDR3 region has the DNA TGTGCCAGCAGAGAGGGAGGCCCCACAGATACGCAGTATTTT.

This chain links TRBV5-1 with TRBJ1-4, with a tentative D call TRBD1 (5 bases). The V gene lost 1 base and the J gene lost 8 bases, with 15 bases spanning the gap. Germline CDR1 SGHRS, CDR2 YFSETQ. CDR3 length: 15 amino acids. The CDR3 nucleotides read TGCGCCAGCAGCTTGATGTTCCAGGGTGGAGAAAAACTGTTTTTT. Translating gives CASSLMFQGGEKLFF.

This chain uses TRBV28 with TRBJ2-3; D is uncertain. From germline, CDR1 is MDHEN and CDR2 SYDVKM. This CDR3 comprises 14 residues. The V gene lost 3 bases and the J gene lost 0 bases, with 7 bases spanning the gap. DNA of the CDR3: TGTGCCAGCAGTTTGGGTCGGAGCACAGATACGCAGTATTTT. This gives the protein CASSLGRSTDTQYF.